The sequence of this T cell receptor beta chain was determined in a study of T cell repertoires in cytomegalovirus infection. Study-level information: Public TCR beta signatures indicated both CMV infection and matching HLA type. General study points: Dominant in the ex vivo response were TCR beta clonotypes restricted by HLA-C and specific for CMV. Summed frequency of shared TCR beta families picked out CMV carriers who also had the relevant HLA.

To note about this clonotype: The antigen is not known.

TCRdb used MiXCR to reprocess the reads, holding one entry per CDR3 protein. This table holds about 71,000 distinct CDR3 sequences, 20% to 25% found once. Germline lookup yields CDR1 SEHNR and CDR2 FQNEAQ (reference sequence). V lost 8 bases, J lost 9 bases, and 11 bases lay in between. The length of the CDR3 is 11 residues. The specimen comprised CD8+ T cells from cultured PBMCs, sampled from culture after CMV antigen stimulation. The chain joins TRBV7-9 to TRBJ2-1, with TRBD2 as a possible D gene (6 bases). The receptor's source is a human donor in good health (CMV status not recorded). Some clones in this sample may be carry-over from other donors' samples. The CDR3 coding sequence is TGTGCCAGCTGGCCGCGGGGTGAGCAGTTCTTC. Its translation is CASWPRGEQFF.